This entry describes one T cell receptor (beta chain). These data originate in a study of blood T cell repertoires in COVID-19. As for the study in general: PBMCs, B-cell-depleted T cells, or T cells were the source of the cDNA or gDNA that made up the material.

Some clones are missing from TCRdb's copy, which holds only in-frame ones; the method was immunoSEQ multiplex PCR. Here the sample spans 100,000 to 150,000 clones, roughly 80% being singletons. The receptor's source is a man aged 70-80 years with acute or convalescent COVID-19. The sample comprised peripheral blood.

As DNA, the CDR3 is TGCAGTGCTAGTACGGGGGTCGGCTACAATGAGCAGTTCTTC. It yields the protein CSASTGVGYNEQFF. The chain uses TRBV20-1 and TRBJ2-1; weak D call: TRBD2 (6 bases). This CDR3 has 14 residues. CDR1 is DFQATT and CDR2 is SNEGSKA in the germline V gene (reference sequence). Between the trimmed V and J ends, which lost 3 bases and 3 bases, there was a span of 12 bases.